The rows below give T cell receptor beta chains drawn from one sample of a study of T cells in Graves' hyperthyroidism and ophthalmopathy. TCRdb analysed the multiplex PCR reads with MiXCR anew, one entry per CDR3 protein. The profile shows about 270,000 distinct CDR3 sequences, 20% to 30% of them singletons. Sequencing input: blood. These receptor sequences come from a man aged 35 to 55 with Graves' hyperthyroidism that later progressed to Graves' ophthalmopathy. CDR3s include the opening cysteine and the closing phenylalanine or tryptophan. The D gene is left open where the match is weak. Clone size is shown for a subset of rows, as once, few, many or a class of expanded clone.

clone_size | d_call | j_call | v_call | cdr3_aa | cdr3_nt
many | TRBD1 | TRBJ2-7 | TRBV10-2 | CASSKLIGQGASHEQYF | TGCGCCAGCAGCAAACTGATCGGACAGGGGGCGAGCCACGAGCAGTACTTC
few | - | TRBJ2-7 | TRBV24-1 | CATSDAGADYEQYF | TGTGCCACCAGTGATGCCGGGGCGGACTACGAGCAGTACTTC
many | - | TRBJ1-1 | TRBV30 | CAWSNQGATEAFF | TGTGCCTGGAGTAATCAAGGGGCCACTGAAGCTTTCTTT
- | - | TRBJ1-2 | TRBV28 | CASSFGGGRRGGYTF | TGTGCCAGCAGCTTCGGGGGCGGCCGCCGTGGTGGCTACACCTTC
many | TRBD1 | TRBJ2-7 | TRBV9 | CASSESSGTAYEQYF | TGTGCCAGCAGCGAATCGTCCGGGACAGCCTACGAGCAGTACTTC
many | - | TRBJ1-2 | TRBV6-1 | CASSATADYGYTF | TGTGCCAGCAGTGCGACCGCAGACTATGGCTACACCTTC
many | - | TRBJ1-1 | TRBV20-1 | CSARDPDTEAFF | TGCAGTGCTAGAGATCCAGACACTGAAGCTTTCTTT
once | - | TRBJ1-1 | TRBV7-2 | CASSKRELGYEAFF | TGTGCCAGCAGTAAGCGGGAGTTGGGGTATGAAGCTTTCTTT
many | TRBD2 | TRBJ2-7 | TRBV7-2 | CASSLVLSGLAVLYEQYF | TGTGCCAGCAGCTTAGTACTTTCGGGACTAGCGGTTCTCTACGAGCAGTACTTC
many | TRBD2 | TRBJ2-2 | TRBV4-1 | CASSQDRETSKGTGELFF | TGCGCCAGCAGCCAAGATCGGGAGACTAGCAAGGGGACCGGGGAGCTGTTTTTT
- | - | TRBJ1-5 | TRBV20-1 | CSATRQGDQPQHF | TGCAGTGCTACCAGGCAGGGTGATCAGCCCCAGCATTTT
many | TRBD2 | TRBJ2-5 | TRBV4-2 | CASSQRPRAGEETQYF | TGTGCCAGCAGCCAGAGGCCCAGAGCGGGAGAAGAGACCCAGTACTTC
many | TRBD1 | TRBJ2-5 | TRBV5-5 | CASSRDSRFPQYF | TGTGCCAGCAGCCGGGACAGCCGCTTCCCCCAGTACTTC
- | - | TRBJ1-1 | TRBV28 | CASSRGDATLNTEAFF | TGTGCCAGCAGTAGGGGGGACGCGACTCTGAACACTGAAGCTTTCTTT
- | - | TRBJ1-2 | TRBV6-1 | CASSPDIRYGYTF | TGTGCCAGCAGTCCCGACATTCGCTATGGCTACACCTTC
many | TRBD1 | TRBJ2-7 | TRBV13 | CATSLGQGSNEQYF | TGTGCCACTTCCTTGGGACAGGGGAGCAACGAGCAGTACTTC
many | TRBD1 | TRBJ2-7 | TRBV7-3 | CASSPRARQGSYEQYF | TGTGCCAGCAGCCCCCGCGCGAGACAGGGATCCTACGAGCAGTACTTC
many | - | TRBJ1-1 | TRBV12-3/TRBV12-4 | CASRAGGPNTEAFF | TGTGCCAGCAGAGCGGGGGGGCCGAACACTGAAGCTTTCTTT
many | - | TRBJ1-5 | TRBV19 | CASRGDRAISNQPQHF | TGTGCCAGCCGAGGGGATCGGGCTATTAGCAATCAGCCCCAGCATTTT
many | - | TRBJ2-7 | TRBV20-1 | CSAVPRTYEQYF | TGCAGTGCCGTACCTCGAACCTACGAGCAGTACTTC
many | - | TRBJ1-6 | TRBV6-1 | CASRRGSGQNNSPLHF | TGTGCCAGCAGGAGGGGGTCAGGACAGAATAATTCACCCCTCCACTTT
many | - | TRBJ1-5 | TRBV6-2/TRBV6-3 | CASSHHSQPQHF | TGTGCCAGCAGCCACCACAGCCAGCCCCAGCATTTT
many | - | TRBJ1-1 | TRBV3-1 | CASSQGGGSTEAFF | TGTGCCAGCAGCCAAGGAGGGGGGAGCACTGAAGCTTTCTTT
many | - | TRBJ1-5 | TRBV4-1 | CASSLYTEGQPQHF | TGCGCCAGCAGCCTTTACACCGAGGGTCAGCCCCAGCATTTT
- | TRBD2 | TRBJ2-5 | TRBV7-8 | CASSLGSGRGQETQYF | TGTGCCAGCAGCTTAGGTAGCGGGAGGGGACAAGAGACCCAGTACTTC
- | - | TRBJ1-2 | TRBV20-1 | CSAEKGDCWTF | TGCAGTGCTGAGAAGGGGGACTGCTGGACCTTC
many | - | TRBJ2-7 | TRBV20-1 | CSATSTSAYEQYF | TGCAGTGCCACCTCGACATCAGCCTACGAGCAGTACTTC
- | TRBD1 | TRBJ1-1 | TRBV12-3/TRBV12-4 | CASRGATGQGTTEAFF | TGTGCCAGCAGGGGGGCAACGGGACAGGGAACCACTGAAGCTTTCTTT
many | - | TRBJ2-7 | TRBV7-9 | CASSSGATEQYF | TGTGCCAGCAGCTCGGGGGCAACCGAGCAGTACTTC
many | - | TRBJ1-1 | TRBV11-2 | CASSPRTAPEAFF | TGTGCCAGCAGCCCCCGGACAGCACCTGAAGCTTTCTTT
many | - | TRBJ2-5 | TRBV28 | CASSLGAWETQYF | TGTGCCAGCAGTTTAGGGGCATGGGAGACCCAGTACTTC
many | - | TRBJ2-2 | TRBV12-3/TRBV12-4 | CASIRDTGELFF | TGTGCCAGCATCCGGGACACCGGGGAGCTGTTTTTT
few | - | TRBJ1-1 | TRBV27 | CASSLRGQRNTEAFF | TGTGCCAGCAGTTTAAGGGGCCAGAGGAACACTGAAGCTTTCTTT
many | - | TRBJ1-1 | TRBV4-1 | CASSQGPMNTEAFF | TGCGCCAGCAGCCAAGGTCCAATGAACACTGAAGCTTTCTTT
many | - | TRBJ2-7 | TRBV7-3 | CASSSTGEGEQYF | TGTGCCAGCAGCTCGACAGGGGAGGGCGAGCAGTACTTC
many | - | TRBJ1-1 | TRBV20-1 | CSAPYLRGTEAFF | TGCAGTGCTCCGTACCTTCGAGGGACTGAAGCTTTCTTT
many | - | TRBJ1-3 | TRBV28 | CASSLSTGGSGNTIYF | TGTGCCAGCAGTTTATCGACGGGGGGCTCTGGAAACACCATATATTTT
few | - | TRBJ2-5 | TRBV5-1 | CASSLAAGTEETQYF | TGCGCCAGCAGCTTGGCCGCGGGGACAGAAGAGACCCAGTACTTC
many | - | TRBJ2-7 | TRBV20-1 | CSAHRGAYEQYF | TGCAGTGCCCACCGGGGAGCCTACGAGCAGTACTTC
- | - | TRBJ2-7 | TRBV28 | CASTSTPWGAEQYF | TGTGCCAGCACCTCGACCCCATGGGGGGCCGAGCAGTACTTC
many | - | TRBJ1-5 | TRBV5-1 | CASSLAGDQPQHF | TGCGCCAGCAGCTTGGCCGGGGACCAGCCCCAGCATTTT
many | TRBD1 | TRBJ1-5 | TRBV19 | CASSMDRRGQPQHF | TGTGCCAGTAGTATGGACAGGCGCGGGCAGCCCCAGCATTTT
few | TRBD1 | TRBJ1-1 | TRBV28 | CASSLSGGQGTEAFF | TGTGCCAGCAGTTTATCCGGTGGACAGGGCACTGAAGCTTTCTTT
many | - | TRBJ1-6 | TRBV7-8 | CASSLAPGGRYNSPLHF | TGTGCCAGCAGCTTAGCCCCGGGGGGCCGCTATAATTCACCCCTCCACTTT
many | TRBD2 | TRBJ2-5 | TRBV7-2 | CASSLVAGGAGETQYF | TGTGCCAGCAGCTTGGTAGCGGGAGGTGCGGGAGAGACCCAGTACTTC
many | TRBD1 | TRBJ1-4 | TRBV6-1 | CASSLRRGREKLFF | TGTGCCAGCAGTCTTCGGAGGGGGCGAGAAAAACTGTTTTTT
few | TRBD2 | TRBJ2-7 | TRBV18 | CASSQRRLAGEQYF | TGTGCCAGCTCTCAAAGGAGGCTAGCGGGAGAGCAGTACTTC
many | - | TRBJ2-3 | TRBV4-1 | CASSQDKGQPADTQYF | TGCGCCAGCAGCCAAGATAAAGGCCAGCCCGCAGATACGCAGTATTTT
many | TRBD2 | TRBJ2-3 | TRBV6-5 | CASSYSGASGTQYF | TGTGCCAGCAGTTATAGCGGGGCGTCCGGGACGCAGTATTTT